The rows below give T cell receptor beta chains drawn from one sample of a study of monozygotic twins with inflammatory bowel disease. TCRdb derives one entry per CDR3 protein from the 5' RACE reads, leaving out DNA. This listing includes about 330,000 distinct CDR3 sequences. Sequencing input: blood. All receptors come from a human donor with ulcerative colitis or Crohn's disease, or a healthy co-twin of an affected twin (not recorded which). Both conserved end residues are part of each CDR3.

v_call	j_call	cdr3_aa
TRBV4-1	TRBJ2-1	CASSQDPSLPGRFF
TRBV5-1	TRBJ1-2	CASSFHSNYGYTF
TRBV12-3/TRBV12-4	TRBJ2-7	CASSQDFSYEQYF
TRBV20-1	TRBJ2-2	CSAIPGLAGTGELFF
TRBV7-2	TRBJ2-3	CASSPGTSADTQYF
TRBV18	TRBJ2-7	CASSPSTSGSSYEQYF
TRBV20-1	TRBJ2-3	CSASWTSTDTQYF
TRBV15	TRBJ1-2	CATSRGWEDYGYTF
TRBV5-1	TRBJ2-1	CASTRDLAGGANEQFF
TRBV19	TRBJ2-1	CASTVRNEQFF
TRBV7-2	TRBJ2-7	CASSLIGTPGAYEQYF
TRBV4-1	TRBJ1-6	CASSQEQVVNSPLHF
TRBV18	TRBJ1-1	CASSPGRNTEAFF
TRBV12-3/TRBV12-4	TRBJ1-6	CASSGPGQGFDSPLHF
TRBV6-2/TRBV6-3	TRBJ2-1	CASSYDPSSGLPTYNEQFF
TRBV5-1	TRBJ1-6	CASSLDGRGTYNSPLHF
TRBV2	TRBJ2-2	CATKGAYTGELFF
TRBV20-1	TRBJ2-5	CSALGGETQYF
TRBV12-3/TRBV12-4	TRBJ2-1	CASSAGGPAYNEQFF
TRBV12-3/TRBV12-4	TRBJ1-1	CASRPEANTEAFF
TRBV20-1	TRBJ2-7	CSAARLGYEQYF
TRBV2	TRBJ2-1	CASSEGITSGSYNEQFF
TRBV10-3	TRBJ2-7	CAISDGGAVNEQYF
TRBV5-1	TRBJ1-1	CASSVLADGVEAFF
TRBV2	TRBJ2-3	CASSDAVRDTQYF
TRBV7-8	TRBJ2-2	CASRNPGLALTGELFF
TRBV24-1	TRBJ2-4	CATSSGTSGGTAKNIQYF
TRBV3-1	TRBJ2-1	CASSQERFGSPYNEQFF
TRBV6-5	TRBJ2-5	CASSLRGLGTQYF
TRBV30	TRBJ2-3	CAWSVGGSTDTQYF
TRBV7-2	TRBJ2-1	CASSRRATGGSYNEQFF
TRBV6-6	TRBJ1-5	CASAGFNQPQHF
TRBV5-1	TRBJ2-6	CASSLIGSSGANVLTF
TRBV24-1	TRBJ2-5	CATSDSPSGRGRETQYF
TRBV28	TRBJ1-5	CASSEGQGSQPQHF
TRBV6-5	TRBJ1-1	CASSYSMDSTEAFF
TRBV11-2	TRBJ2-4	CASSFSGTSGALAKNIQYF
TRBV27	TRBJ1-1	CASSVLGGNTEAFF
TRBV30	TRBJ2-1	CAWSTGLAGNNEQFF